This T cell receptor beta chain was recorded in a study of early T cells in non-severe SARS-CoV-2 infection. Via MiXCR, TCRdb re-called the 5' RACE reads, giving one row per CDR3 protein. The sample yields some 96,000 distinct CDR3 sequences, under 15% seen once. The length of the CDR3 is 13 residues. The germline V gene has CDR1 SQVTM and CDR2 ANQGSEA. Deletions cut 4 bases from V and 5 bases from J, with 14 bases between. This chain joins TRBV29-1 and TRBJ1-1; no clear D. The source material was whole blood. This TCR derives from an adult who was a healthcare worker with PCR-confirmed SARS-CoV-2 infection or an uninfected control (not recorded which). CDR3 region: CSVGSTTITEAFF. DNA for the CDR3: TGCAGCGTTGGCTCTACAACAATTACTGAAGCTTTCTTT.